Each of the 27 T cell receptor beta chains below was sequenced from the same sample in a study of OX40 agonist ivuxolimab in advanced cancers. Data came from immunoSEQ multiplex PCR; TCRdb stores just in-frame clones and leaves some out. In the table there are fewer than 65,000 clones, around nine tenths of which are singletons. The sequenced sample was CD4+ or CD8+ T cells sorted from blood, obtained in a trial of the OX40 agonist ivuxolimab. The receptors were gathered from an adult with an advanced solid tumor such as melanoma, head and neck, liver or kidney cancer.

V usage is TRBV27 and J usage is TRBJ2-7; no definite D call. This CDR3 has 13 residues. Trimming shortened V by 6 bases and J by 4 bases, and 13 bases separated the two germline ends. The germline gives CDR1 MNHEY, CDR2 SMNVEV (reference sequence). CDR3 coding DNA: TGTGCCAGCAGCTTAGACCCTAGGTACGAGCAGTACTTC. Translation gives CASSLDPRYEQYF.

The genes are TRBV2 and TRBJ2-2; 7 nucleotides align to TRBD1. The trim removed 4 bases at V and 4 bases at J, leaving 6 bases unmatched. This CDR3 contains 15 residues. Germline V gives CDR1 SNHLY, CDR2 FYNNEI. CDR3 residues: CASSVDRASTGELFF. The CDR3 bases are TGTGCCAGCAGTGTTGACAGGGCGTCCACCGGGGAGCTGTTTTTT.

V is TRBV5-1 and J is TRBJ2-7; 7 nucleotides align to TRBD2. J was trimmed by 3 bases and V by 2 bases; bases with no gene match: 17. CDR3 length: 18 amino acids. CDR1 and CDR2 (germline): SGHRS, YFSETQ. CDR3 residues: CASSFFAGYSGTNYEQYF. DNA of the CDR3: TGCGCCAGCAGCTTTTTTGCAGGGTACTCCGGGACTAACTACGAGCAGTACTTC. Based on the CDR3 plus reference TRBV5-1 and TRBJ2-7, the full variable domain is KAGVTQTPRYLIKTRGQQVTLSCSPISGHRSVSWYQQTPGQGLQFLFEYFSETQRNKGNFPGRFSGRQFSNSRSEMNVSTLELGDSALYLCASSFFAGYSGTNYEQYFGPGTRLTVT.

J is TRBJ2-2 and V is TRBV5-1; no definite D call. The CDR3 spans 14 residues. V lost 4 bases, J lost 2 bases, and 9 bases lay in between. Germline V gives CDR1 SGHRS, CDR2 YFSETQ. CDR3 residues: CASSRNTNTGELFF. CDR3 DNA sequence: TGCGCCAGCAGCAGAAACACAAACACCGGGGAGCTGTTTTTT.

V gene TRBV5-1 combines with J gene TRBJ2-1, with D maybe TRBD1 (5 bases). With 6 bases removed from V and 8 bases from J, the gap between germline ends came to 12 bases. This CDR3 has 12 amino acids. In germline, CDR1 is SGHRS, CDR2 YFSETQ. CDR3: CASKGLMDEQFF. The CDR3, as DNA: TGCGCCAGCAAGGGGCTGATGGATGAGCAGTTCTTC.

The chain uses TRBV18 and TRBJ2-7; D gene ambiguous. V lost 3 bases and J lost 0, with 9 bases in between. This CDR3 spans 14 amino acids. The V gene's germline CDR1 is KGHSH and CDR2 LQKENI. The CDR3 nucleotides are TGTGCCAGCTCACCTGACATCACCTCCTACGAGCAGTACTTC. Protein product: CASSPDITSYEQYF.

The CDR3 DNA reads as TGTGCCAGCAGAGGGGGACAGGCGTTCTATGGCTACACCTTC. It encodes CASRGGQAFYGYTF. The chain joins TRBV6-6 to TRBJ1-2; TRBD1 matches 8 bases. The CDR3 extends over 14 amino acids. Per germline, CDR1 MNHNY and CDR2 SVGAGI (reference sequence). Losses at the gene ends were 6 bases for V and 4 bases for J; bases not matched to a gene: 7.

The chain uses TRBV7-9 and TRBJ2-7; 10 bases align to TRBD2. Germline lookup yields CDR1 SEHNR and CDR2 FQNEAQ (reference sequence). J lost 6 bases, V lost 4 bases, and 3 bases had no gene match. The CDR3 length is 13 residues. CDR3 nucleotide sequence: TGTGCCAGCAGCTACGGACTAGCGGCCGAGCAGTACTTC. Protein sequence: CASSYGLAAEQYF.

This rearrangement joins TRBV5-3 to TRBJ1-2; 9 bases are shared with TRBD1. TRBV5-3 belongs to the ORF category, with a function that is uncertain. V was clipped by 4 bases and J by 0 bases; unmatched bases: 7. The CDR3 sequence is 16 residues long. The CDR3 here is CARSNRDRDTNYGYTF. The CDR3, as DNA: TGTGCCAGAAGCAACCGGGACAGGGATACTAACTATGGCTACACCTTC.

This clone was counted once. The V call is TRBV5-4, the J call TRBJ2-1; D is perhaps TRBD2 (5 bases). Looked up from germline, CDR1 is SGHNT and CDR2 is YYREEE (reference sequence). V dropped 4 bases and J dropped 10 bases, with 18 bases sitting between them. This CDR3 has 14 amino acids. The CDR3 DNA follows: TGTGCCAGCAGCCCCGTAGCGACGGCTGGCGAGCAGTTCTTC. Residues: CASSPVATAGEQFF.

The rearrangement links TRBV6-5 to TRBJ1-1; no firm D call. Trimming cost V 4 bases and J 5 bases, with 20 bases left between them. Germline V gene sequence: CDR1 MNHEY, CDR2 SVGAGI. CDR3 size: 16 residues. CDR3 DNA sequence: TGTGCCAGCAGTTCCCCCCCCGGGCAGCGGAGGACTGAAGCTTTCTTT. As protein: CASSSPPGQRRTEAFF.

The V and J genes are TRBV4-1 and TRBJ1-5; D unresolved. Trimming took off 2 bases at V and 7 bases at J, with 15 bases between the two ends. CDR1 and CDR2 (germline): MGHRA, YSYEKL. The CDR3 contains 15 residues. CDR3 in amino acids: CASSQRPHVFQPQHF. CDR3 DNA: TGCGCCAGCAGCCAAAGGCCGCACGTTTTCCAGCCCCAGCATTTT.

This rearrangement joins TRBV6-1 to TRBJ2-1; D not resolved. From germline, CDR1 is MNHNS and CDR2 SASEGT. The CDR3 has 15 residues. V gave up 1 base and J gave up 5 bases, with 12 bases separating them. The CDR3 DNA is TGTGCCAGCAGTGAAGGGGTGATTTTGGACAATGAGCAGTTCTTC. Encoded protein: CASSEGVILDNEQFF.

The chain combines TRBV30 with TRBJ1-2; possible D gene TRBD1, 6 bases. Trimming left V 5 bases short and J 4 bases short, with 11 bases between. The V gene's germline CDR1 is GTSNPN and CDR2 SVGIG (reference sequence). The CDR3 has 12 residues. CDR3 sequence: CAWVRQVYGYTF. CDR3 in DNA: TGTGCCTGGGTTCGACAGGTCTATGGCTACACCTTC.

This clone has a handful of counts. The J gene is TRBJ2-3, the V gene TRBV2; tentatively, D is TRBD1 or TRBD2 (5 bases each). Germline CDR1 is SNHLY and CDR2 is FYNNEI. The V end lost 8 bases, the J end lost 5 bases, and 23 bases lay between the germline ends. The CDR3 is 16 amino acids. This CDR3 is CASAQGLFQEVDTQYF. The CDR3 coding sequence is TGTGCCAGCGCCCAGGGTCTTTTTCAGGAGGTAGATACGCAGTATTTT.

This rearrangement joins TRBV5-1 to TRBJ2-5; D unresolved. The V gene's germline CDR1 is SGHRS and CDR2 YFSETQ. The CDR3 runs to 14 residues. V was shortened by 0 bases and J by 4 bases, with 10 bases between the two germline ends. CDR3 sequence reads: CASSLERLGETQYF. The CDR3 bases are TGCGCCAGCAGCTTGGAAAGGCTGGGAGAGACCCAGTACTTC.

This clone was recorded only once. This sequence joins TRBV11-2 and TRBJ2-5; D is possibly TRBD1 or TRBD2 (5 bases each). Between the trimmed V and J ends, which lost 5 bases and 7 bases, there was a span of 11 bases. Looked up from germline, CDR1 is SGHAT and CDR2 is FQNNGV. CDR3 length: 12 amino acids. The CDR3 spells CASSGTDGTQYF. As DNA, the CDR3 is TGTGCCAGCAGCGGGACGGACGGGACCCAGTACTTC. Filled out from reference TRBV11-2 and TRBJ2-5, the complete variable domain reads EAGVAQSPRYKIIEKRQSVAFWCNPISGHATLYWYQQILGQGPKLLIQFQNNGVVDDSQLPKDRFSAERLKGVDSTLKIQPAKLEDSAVYLCASSGTDGTQYFGPGTRLLVL.

DNA of the CDR3: TGTGCCAGCAGTGAATCCCCCTATGGCCCGCAGCCCCAGCATTTT. It yields the protein CASSESPYGPQPQHF. The chain links TRBV2 to TRBJ1-5, with unresolved D. The length of the CDR3 is 15 residues. The ends were cut back, 2 bases at V and 7 bases at J, with 15 bases in the middle. Per germline, CDR1 SNHLY and CDR2 FYNNEI.

The V call is TRBV7-3, the J call TRBJ2-2; 7 bases match TRBD2. The germline gives CDR1 SGHTA, CDR2 FQGTGA. The CDR3 runs to 15 residues. J lost 0 bases, V lost 6 bases, and 4 bases had no gene match. The CDR3 nucleotides read TGTGCCAGCAGAGACGGGACTACGAACACCGGGGAGCTGTTTTTT. Translation gives CASRDGTTNTGELFF.

This clone has more than one count but fewer than ten. This chain connects TRBV25-1 to TRBJ2-5; no reliable D call. This CDR3 is built from 11 residues. V was trimmed by 3 bases and J by 7 bases, leaving 6 bases between them. Germline V gene sequence: CDR1 MGHDK, CDR2 SYGVNS. CDR3 protein: CASSDSPTQYF. In nucleotides, the CDR3 is TGTGCCAGCAGTGACAGTCCGACCCAGTACTTC.

The rearrangement uses TRBV28 and TRBJ1-1; weak D call: TRBD1 (6 bases). CDR3 length: 16 amino acids. V lost 5 bases to trimming and J lost 4 bases, with 20 bases between them. Per the germline V gene, CDR1 is MDHEN and CDR2 is SYDVKM. CDR3: CASSPNRPGGRTEAFF. DNA for the CDR3: TGTGCCAGCAGTCCAAATCGCCCCGGGGGGCGCACTGAAGCTTTCTTT.

This chain links TRBV9 with TRBJ1-2; D might be TRBD1 (5 bases). V gave up 0 bases and J gave up 3 bases, with 12 bases separating them. Germline V gives CDR1 SGDLS, CDR2 YYNGEE. The CDR3 consists of 15 residues. CDR3 amino acids: CASSVAGGDYYGYTF. CDR3 DNA sequence: TGTGCCAGCAGCGTAGCTGGGGGAGACTACTATGGCTACACCTTC.

The chain recombines TRBV27 with TRBJ1-1; D is uncertain. Germline V lookup: CDR1 MNHEY, CDR2 SMNVEV (reference sequence). Trimming removed 5 bases at V and 3 bases at J, with 13 bases between. The CDR3 totals 14 residues. This CDR3 reads CASSPRRRHTEAFF. CDR3 in DNA: TGTGCCAGCAGTCCAAGACGTAGGCACACTGAAGCTTTCTTT.

V is TRBV28 and J is TRBJ2-6, with a weak D call TRBD2 (6 bases). V was pared by 6 bases and J by 2 bases, with 20 bases between. In germline, CDR1 is MDHEN, CDR2 SYDVKM. The CDR3 is 18 residues long. CDR3: CASRTSGVPTPGANVLTF. The CDR3 DNA is TGTGCCAGCAGGACTAGTGGGGTACCGACCCCTGGGGCCAACGTCCTGACTTTC.

V and J are TRBV10-3 and TRBJ2-1; weak D call: TRBD2 (5 bases). In germline, CDR1 is ENHRY, CDR2 SYGVKD. The CDR3 is 14 amino acids. V lost 2 bases and J 9 bases, leaving 14 bases between the germline ends. CDR3 sequence: CAISEPGFPLEQFF. The CDR3 bases are TGTGCCATCAGTGAGCCGGGATTTCCGCTTGAGCAGTTCTTC.

This chain connects TRBV16 to TRBJ1-1, with D uncertain. Germline CDR1 and CDR2: KGHSY and FQNENV. Trimming took 0 bases from V and 0 from J, leaving 8 bases between them. The length of the CDR3 is 15 residues. This chain's CDR3 is CASSQSGLMNTEAFF. The CDR3 nucleotides are TGTGCCAGCAGCCAATCCGGCCTCATGAACACTGAAGCTTTCTTT.

This clone has only one observation. The J gene is TRBJ2-2, the V gene TRBV9; D possibly corresponds to TRBD2 (6 bases). Germline CDR1 and CDR2: SGDLS and YYNGEE. The CDR3 consists of 16 residues. V shed 2 bases and J shed 7 bases, with 18 bases lying between them. This chain's CDR3 is CASSVAGRSFVGELFF. In nucleotides, the CDR3 is TGTGCCAGCAGCGTCGCGGGGAGGTCCTTTGTCGGGGAGCTGTTTTTT.